This entry concerns a single TCR beta chain. The CDR3 is 12 residues long. V was pared by 0 bases and J by 10 bases, with 10 bases between. Germline CDR1 SGHNT, CDR2 YYREEE (reference sequence). This entry is derived from a study of control samples from healthy donors and cancer patients. Assay used: immunoSEQ multiplex PCR; TCRdb lists only in-frame clones, some missing. The sample records some 120,000 clones, roughly 90% being singletons. The receptor was derived from a woman between 18 and 29 years old in good health. Sequencing used blood. The rearrangement joins TRBV5-4 to TRBJ1-1, with D tentatively TRBD1 (6 bases). CDR3 in DNA: TGTGCCAGCAGCTTGGCGAGGGGGGGAGCTTTCTTT. This encodes CASSLARGGAFF.